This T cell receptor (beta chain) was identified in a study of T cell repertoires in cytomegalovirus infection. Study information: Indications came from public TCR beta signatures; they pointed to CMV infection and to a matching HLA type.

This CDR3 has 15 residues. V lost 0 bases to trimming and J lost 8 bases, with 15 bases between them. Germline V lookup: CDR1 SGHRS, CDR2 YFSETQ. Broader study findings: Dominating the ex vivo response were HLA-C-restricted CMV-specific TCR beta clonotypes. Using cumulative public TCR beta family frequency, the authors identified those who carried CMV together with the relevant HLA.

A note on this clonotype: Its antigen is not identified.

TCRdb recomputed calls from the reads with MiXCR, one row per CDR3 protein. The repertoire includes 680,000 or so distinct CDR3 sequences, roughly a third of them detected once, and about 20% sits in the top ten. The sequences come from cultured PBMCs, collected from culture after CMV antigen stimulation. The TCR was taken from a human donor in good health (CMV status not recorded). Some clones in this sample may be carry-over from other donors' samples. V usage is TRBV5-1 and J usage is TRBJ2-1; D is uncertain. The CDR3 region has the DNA TGCGCCAGCAGCTTGGTCTCCAATTCTGACGATGAGCAGTTCTTC. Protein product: CASSLVSNSDDEQFF.